Given below is one T cell receptor (beta chain) in context. Its antigen is still unknown. TCRdb ran MiXCR on the reads and lists one entry per CDR3 protein. The table lists roughly 630,000 distinct CDR3 sequences, around 24% of them singletons. V shed 4 bases, J shed 6 bases, and the junction held 2 bases outside the gene matches. Germline V gene data show CDR1 as MNHEY and CDR2 as SVGEGT. The CDR3 length is 15 residues. This sample is drawn from a study of T cell repertoires in cytomegalovirus infection. Study background: Public TCR beta signatures provided an indication of both CMV infection and a matching HLA type. Points from the study as a whole: CMV-specific HLA-C-restricted TCR beta clonotypes dominated the ex vivo response. People with CMV and the relevant HLA were identified by cumulative public TCR beta family frequency.

The sequence was collected from a human donor in good health (CMV status not recorded). Some clones in this sample may be carry-over from other donors' samples. What was sequenced was CD8+ T cells from PBMCs. The chain recombines TRBV6-2 or TRBV6-3 with TRBJ2-1; 14 positions agree with TRBD2. This CDR3 is CASSWGTSGGNEQFF. The CDR3, as DNA: TGTGCCAGCAGTTGGGGGACTAGCGGGGGCAATGAGCAGTTCTTC.